This T cell receptor (beta chain) was captured by sequencing in a study of T cells in Graves' hyperthyroidism and ophthalmopathy. This clonotype was counted between two and nine times. Its cognate antigen is unknown. General observations from the study: Most thyroid clonotypes expanded above 0.001 appeared in blood too. From stable hyperthyroidism, ophthalmopathy was separated by a 13 V-J model.

An absence of ophthalmopathy progression within 18 months meant stable Graves' hyperthyroidism. Reasons for excluding patients were uncontrolled infection, other autoimmune disease, pregnancy or lactation. Template material for amplifying TCR beta CDR3 regions consisted of RNA transcripts. RT-PCR in the first round (using the HTBI primer set) targeted the TCR CDR3. TCRdb re-analysed the multiplex PCR reads in MiXCR, keeping a single row per CDR3 protein. The sample holds around 300,000 distinct CDR3 sequences, over 11% seen once. V was cut by 3 bases and J by 5 bases, with 10 bases left in between. This CDR3 is built from 13 residues. Germline CDR1 reads DFQATT; CDR2 reads SNEGSKA (reference sequence).

The sample taken for sequencing was blood. The rearrangement joins TRBV20-1 to TRBJ2-2; D is possibly TRBD2 (5 bases). This TCR came from a young woman with Graves' hyperthyroidism. In DNA form, the CDR3 reads TGCAGTGCTAGGGCTAGCTGGACCGGGGAGCTGTTTTTT. Residues: CSARASWTGELFF.